One sample yielded the 13 T cell receptor beta chains listed below, sequenced in a study of shared clonotypes between healthy human individuals. Some clones are missing from TCRdb's copy, which holds only in-frame ones; the method was immunoSEQ multiplex PCR. The sample yields roughly 1 million clones, 78% seen once. The sample was memory CD4+ T cells from PBMCs. Subset indicated: CD45RA-negative fraction. All receptors derive from a man aged 18 to 30 in good health. Some clones in this sample may be carry-over from other donors' samples.

The V gene is TRBV9, the J gene TRBJ1-2; no definite D call. The V and J ends lost 2 bases and 3 bases respectively, with 8 bases between them. The germline gives CDR1 SGDLS, CDR2 YYNGEE. The CDR3 contains 13 residues. CDR3 sequence: CASSVSTDYGYTF. The DNA for the CDR3 is TGTGCCAGCAGCGTTTCCACCGACTATGGCTACACCTTC.

This sequence joins TRBV27 and TRBJ1-5; 11 bases line up with TRBD1. Germline lookup yields CDR1 MNHEY and CDR2 SMNVEV (reference sequence). The CDR3 totals 15 residues. Losses at the gene ends were 4 bases for V and 4 bases for J; bases not matched to a gene: 3. The CDR3 nucleotides read TGTGCCAGCAGTTCACGGGACAGGGGGAATCAGCCCCAGCATTTT. It encodes CASSSRDRGNQPQHF.

V usage is TRBV7-8 and J usage is TRBJ1-5; TRBD1 might be the D (6 bases). The V and J ends lost 5 bases and 5 bases respectively, with 16 bases between them. The CDR3 has 15 residues. Germline values: CDR1 SGHVS, CDR2 FQNEAQ. The CDR3 DNA sequence: TGTGCCAGCAGCCCAGGTCGGGGGGCCGATCAGCCCCAGCATTTT. This sequence encodes CASSPGRGADQPQHF.

V usage is TRBV28 and J usage is TRBJ2-7, with 8 bases fitting TRBD2. Germline CDR1 MDHEN, CDR2 SYDVKM. The length of the CDR3 is 15 residues. The V segment lost 0 bases and the J segment 4 bases; nucleotides outside the gene matches: 5. The CDR3 bases are TGTGCCAGCAGTTTATGGGGGACTAGTATTTACGAGCAGTACTTC. This codes for CASSLWGTSIYEQYF.

The chain recombines TRBV7-2 with TRBJ2-2; maybe TRBD1 (5 bases). V shed 5 bases and J shed 4 bases, with 14 bases lying between them. Germline CDR1 is SGHTA and CDR2 is FQGNSA. The CDR3 loop spans 15 amino acids. DNA for the CDR3: TGTGCCAGCAGCCAAATACAGGCTGGCACCGGGGAGCTGTTTTTT. This translates into CASSQIQAGTGELFF.

The chain joins TRBV28 to TRBJ2-7; 9 bases agree with TRBD1. From germline, CDR1 is MDHEN and CDR2 SYDVKM. The CDR3 consists of 14 residues. Trimming at V came to 5 bases and at J to 1 base, leaving 3 bases not matched to a gene. The CDR3 DNA sequence: TGTGCCAGCAGTGTCGGGACAGGGTCCTACGAGCAGTACTTC. Amino acid sequence: CASSVGTGSYEQYF.

This clone was seen a handful of times. The same CDR3 can be traced to other DNA sequences in this sample. This chain links TRBV6-6 with TRBJ1-4; TRBD1 might be the D (5 bases). This CDR3 region has 13 residues. The germline gives CDR1 MNHNY, CDR2 SVGAGI (reference sequence). The germline V and J ends were trimmed by 2 bases and 8 bases, with 9 bases remaining between them. DNA of the CDR3: TGTGCCAGCAGTTACAGGGGAGGGGAAAAACTGTTTTTT. Translating gives CASSYRGGEKLFF.

The gene calls are TRBV12-5 and TRBJ2-1; either TRBD1 or TRBD2 may supply D (6 bases each). The CDR3 runs to 15 residues. Trimming left V 6 bases short and J 0 bases short, with 12 bases between. Germline values: CDR1 LGHNT, CDR2 FRNRAP. CDR3 in amino acids: CASGRDNPSYNEQFF. The CDR3 coding sequence is TGTGCTAGTGGGCGGGACAATCCCTCCTACAATGAGCAGTTCTTC. The variable domain in full, completed from reference TRBV12-5 and TRBJ2-1, reads DARVTQTPRHKVTEMGQEVTMRCQPILGHNTVFWYRQTMMQGLELLAYFRNRAPLDDSGMPKDRFSAEMPDATLATLKIQPSEPRDSAVYFCASGRDNPSYNEQFFGPGTRLTVL.

This clone was observed a few times. DNA of the CDR3: TGTGCCAGCTCTTCGACAGGGGGCTTCACTGAAGCTTTCTTT. Its translation: CASSSTGGFTEAFF. This chain links TRBV25-1 with TRBJ1-1; 10 bases line up with TRBD1. V shed 8 bases, J shed 4 bases, and the junction held 7 bases outside the gene matches. This CDR3 region has 14 residues. The V gene's germline CDR1 is MGHDK and CDR2 SYGVNS.

This clone was seen a handful of times. J is TRBJ2-5 and V is TRBV7-2; unclear D gene. Germline values: CDR1 SGHTA, CDR2 FQGNSA. CDR3 size: 16 residues. Trimming removed 4 bases at V and 1 base at J, with 16 bases between. The CDR3 loop is CASSYSSHGPQETQYF. The CDR3 coding sequence is TGTGCCAGCAGCTACTCCTCCCACGGGCCCCAAGAGACCCAGTACTTC. The full variable domain, its missing parts supplied by reference TRBV7-2 and TRBJ2-5, is GAGVSQSPSNKVTEKGKDVELRCDPISGHTALYWYRQSLGQGLEFLIYFQGNSAPDKSGLPSDRFSAERTGGSVSTLTIQRTQQEDSAVYLCASSYSSHGPQETQYFGPGTRLLVL.

This clone was recorded once. This sequence joins TRBV6-1 and TRBJ2-7; TRBD2 matches 10 bases. This CDR3 is 17 amino acids long. Germline assignment: CDR1 MNHNS and CDR2 SASEGT. V lost 2 bases and J lost 6; bases outside the gene matches: 13. DNA for the CDR3: TGTGCCAGCAGTGAAAATGGGGCTAGCGGGAGATCGCGCGAGCAGTACTTC. Amino acid sequence: CASSENGASGRSREQYF.

This chain links TRBV28 with TRBJ1-5; tentatively, D is TRBD1 (6 bases). V was clipped by 9 bases and J by 2 bases, with 20 bases between them. The CDR3 contains 16 residues. Germline V lookup: CDR1 MDHEN, CDR2 SYDVKM. The CDR3 sequence: CASRGEQGYGNQPQHF. CDR3 nucleotide sequence: TGTGCCAGTAGAGGGGAACAGGGTTACGGCAATCAGCCCCAGCATTTT.

The gene calls are TRBV9 and TRBJ2-5; D perhaps matches TRBD2 (6 bases). This CDR3 is 16 amino acids long. CDR1 is SGDLS, CDR2 YYNGEE, per germline. V was pared by 0 bases and J by 4 bases, with 16 bases between. CDR3 in amino acids: CASSVGVAEQGETQYF. DNA of the CDR3: TGTGCCAGCAGCGTAGGGGTAGCGGAACAAGGAGAGACCCAGTACTTC.